This paragraph reports one TCR beta chain. The antigen remains undetermined. Germline CDR1 SGHAT, CDR2 FQDESV (reference sequence). This CDR3 has 19 amino acids. Trimming cost V 0 bases and J 4 bases; bases outside gene matches: 11. This sample was taken from a study of T cell responses to AZD1222 COVID-19 vaccine. Notes on the study in general: With dominance at 160-218 and 743-854, vaccine-associated CD4 TCRs spanned spike. Unmutated variant regions are reportedly the target of nearly half of TCRs that are spike-specific. Most donors were white British, females outnumbered males, and clonal diversity was possibly underestimated. Seropositivity was recorded at baseline in only a handful of AZD1222 recipients.

Only in-frame clones appear in the TCRdb table, and some are missing; sequencing was by immunoSEQ multiplex PCR. There are around 140,000 clones in the sample; approximately 90% occur only once, and 1.5% to 2% lies in the top ten. The sequence came from an adult in good health. V usage is TRBV11-1 and J usage is TRBJ2-3, with 12 bases lining up with TRBD2. The sample consisted of peripheral blood, taken on day 0 of AZD1222 vaccination. The CDR3 loop reads CASSLASFRLAGDPDTQYF. CDR3 DNA sequence: TGTGCCAGCAGCTTAGCGTCCTTTAGACTAGCGGGGGACCCAGATACGCAGTATTTT.